This passage covers 19 T cell receptor beta chains from one sample sequenced in a study of tissue T cells after allogeneic stem cell transplantation. The time point denotes: mouse harvest day 7 after allogeneic transplant. Tail vein injection delivered 10^7 T-cell-depleted bone marrow cells and 10^6 splenic CD5+ T cells. Only in-frame clones appear in the TCRdb table, and some are missing; sequencing was by immunoSEQ multiplex PCR. The table shows some 3,700 clones, with around 50% occurring only once. The sample consisted of gut tissue. These TCRs come from a female BALB/c mouse given C57BL/6 T cells with graft-versus-host disease after an allogeneic hematopoietic cell transplant.

To note about this clone: The gene symbols are mouse symbols. The read terminates 1 residue before the CDR3 end, so the remaining end is supplied by the germline J gene. The V and J genes are TRBV26 and TRBJ2-4, with 7 bases aligning to TRBD2. The CDR3 is made up of 15 amino acids. The germline gives CDR1 KGHPV, CDR2 FQNQEV (reference sequence). V shed 6 bases and J 0 bases; nucleotides not matched to a gene: 6. The part of the CDR3 DNA that was read is TGTGCCAGCAGCCGGCGGACTGGAAGTCAAAACACCTTGTAC. Translated, it gives CASSRRTGSQNTLY. The entire CDR3 reads CASSRRTGSQNTLYF. Combining the CDR3 with reference TRBV26 and TRBJ2-4 gives the whole variable domain NSKVIQTPRYLVKGQGQKAKMRCIPEKGHPVVFWYQQNKNNEFKFLINFQNQEVLQQIDMTEKRFSAECPSNSPCSLEIQSSEAGDSALYLCASSRRTGSQNTLYFGAGTRLSVL.

Concerning this clone: Mouse gene names and germline throughout. The CDR3 here is CASSPWGGQDTQYF. CDR3 DNA, as far as it was read: TGTGCCAGCTCTCCCTGGGGGGGCCAAGACACCCAGTAC. This rearrangement joins TRBV12-2 to TRBJ2-5; 9 positions agree with TRBD2. The read is 1 residue too short to cover the CDR3 end, so that end is filled in from the germline J gene. Trimming removed 2 bases from V and 2 bases from J; junction bases left unmatched: 1. The CDR3 is made up of 14 amino acids. CDR1 and CDR2 from the germline V gene are SGHLS and HYDKME.

As regards this clone: Gene names refer to mouse genes. The read comes to an end 1 residue before the CDR3 does, leaving the germline J gene to fill in the end. This chain connects TRBV5 to TRBJ2-3, with 10 bases identical to TRBD1. CDR1 LGHNA and CDR2 YNLKQL come from the germline V gene (reference sequence). J lost 1 base, V lost 0 bases, and 1 base had no gene match. The CDR3 consists of 16 residues. The CDR3 bases that were read are TGTGCCAGCAGCCAAGAAGGGACAGGGGGTGCAGAAACGCTGTAT. Amino acid sequence: CASSQEGTGGAETLY. In full, the CDR3 reads CASSQEGTGGAETLYF.

Regarding this clone: Gene names refer to mouse genes. Read sequence stops 1 residue before the CDR3 end, and the germline J gene provides the missing end. The rearrangement joins TRBV20 to TRBJ2-2; D is uncertain. CDR1 is GFQATS, CDR2 STVNSAI, per germline. There are 14 residues in the CDR3. The V and J ends lost 0 bases and 0 bases respectively, with 5 bases between them. The DNA read from the CDR3 is TGTGGTGCTAGGGACAGATCAAACACCGGGCAGCTCTAC. It codes for CGARDRSNTGQLY. The whole CDR3 is CGARDRSNTGQLYF.

With respect to this clone: Genes and germline come from the mouse. The read comes to an end 1 residue before the CDR3 does, leaving the germline J gene to fill in the end. V gene TRBV13-2 combines with J gene TRBJ2-4; 12 positions match TRBD2. Unmatched junction bases numbered 5, after V lost 0 bases and J lost 12 bases. The germline V gene has CDR1 NNHNN and CDR2 SYGAGS (reference sequence). CDR3 length: 14 residues. CDR3 sequence: CASGDARDWGALYF. CDR3 DNA, as far as it was read: TGTGCCAGCGGTGATGCAAGGGACTGGGGGGCGTTGTAC.

A few counts support this clone. Each gene name is a mouse one. The read stops 1 residue short of the end of the CDR3; the missing end is completed from the germline J gene. The chain employs TRBV5 and TRBJ2-5, with a tentative D call TRBD2 (6 bases). Trimming took off 0 bases at V and 3 bases at J, with 7 bases between the two ends. The CDR3 spans 14 residues. Per germline, CDR1 LGHNA and CDR2 YNLKQL (reference sequence). The CDR3 DNA, read in part, is TGTGCCAGCAGCCAAGACTGGGGACAAGACACCCAGTAC. This translates into CASSQDWGQDTQY. The whole CDR3 protein reads CASSQDWGQDTQYF.

With respect to this clone: Genes and germline come from the mouse. Sequencing ends 1 residue short of the CDR3 end; the germline J gene provides the rest. V and J are TRBV4 and TRBJ2-3; tentative D call: TRBD1 (6 bases). The CDR3 covers 14 residues. The germline CDR1 and CDR2 sequences are LGHDT and YNNKQL (reference sequence). Trimming removed 10 bases at V and 0 bases at J, with 14 bases between. The CDR3: CAKGTKLSAETLYF. The CDR3 DNA, read in part, is TGTGCCAAGGGGACAAAGCTTAGTGCAGAAACGCTGTAT.

This clone showed up just a few times. Genes and germline come from the mouse. Read data end 1 residue before the CDR3 end; the end is taken from the germline J gene. The chain recombines TRBV16 with TRBJ2-7, with 8 bases fitting TRBD2. With V trimmed by 0 bases and J by 6 bases, 1 base remained unmatched. This CDR3 comprises 13 residues. In germline, CDR1 is SGHSA, CDR2 FRNQAP. The part of the CDR3 DNA that was read is TGTGCAAGCAGCTTAGATGGGGGGGTTGAACAGTAC. It is translated as CASSLDGGVEQY. The CDR3 in full is CASSLDGGVEQYF.

This clone was recorded a few times. Mouse germline and gene names are used. Coverage ceases 1 residue before the CDR3 finishes, and the germline J gene fills in the end. The chain combines TRBV26 with TRBJ1-3; D not certain. The CDR3 is 14 amino acids. The ends were cut back, 0 bases at V and 0 bases at J, with 3 bases in the middle. Germline-derived CDR1 and CDR2 are KGHPV and FQNQEV (reference sequence). The part of the CDR3 DNA that was read is TGTGCCAGCAGTCTGTCAGCTTCTGGAAATACGCTCTAT. Protein: CASSLSASGNTLY. The full CDR3 is CASSLSASGNTLYF.

On this clone: Germline and genes here are mouse. The read ends 1 residue early relative to the CDR3; the germline J gene fills the gap. The chain couples TRBV16 to TRBJ1-4; D is undetermined. From germline, CDR1 is SGHSA and CDR2 FRNQAP. The CDR3 spans 14 residues. The V and J ends lost 1 base and 4 bases respectively, with 7 bases between them. CDR3 DNA, as far as it was read: TGTGCAAGCAGCTTAGCCACAAACAACGAAAGATTATTT. It yields the protein CASSLATNNERLF. Given in full, the CDR3 is CASSLATNNERLFF.

To note about this clone: The gene names given are mouse names. The sequence runs out 1 residue before the end of the CDR3; the remainder is reconstructed from the germline J gene. The same CDR3 can be traced to other DNA sequences in this sample. The chain has TRBV1 and TRBJ1-1, with D possibly being TRBD1 (5 bases). Germline V gives CDR1 NSQYPW, CDR2 LRSPGD (reference sequence). This CDR3 is 13 amino acids long. Trimming shortened V by 1 base and J by 4 bases, and 7 bases separated the two germline ends. The DNA read from the CDR3 is TGCACCTGCAGTGCAGGGGGCGGCACAGAAGTCTTC. Amino acids: CTCSAGGGTEVF. The entire CDR3 reads CTCSAGGGTEVFF.

Of note for this clone: Gene names refer to mouse genes. The CDR3 end is not reached by the read, which stops 1 residue before it; the germline J gene fills it in. The V and J genes are TRBV24 and TRBJ2-5; 7 bases line up with TRBD2. Trimming took 0 bases from V and 0 from J; bases not matched to a gene: 6. CDR3 length: 17 amino acids. Germline lookup yields CDR1 KGHTA and CDR2 FRNEEI. Here the CDR3 reads CASSLYMGGDNQDTQYF. The CDR3 bases that were read are TGTGCCAGCAGTCTGTATATGGGGGGTGATAACCAAGACACCCAGTAC.

This clone has a handful of counts. Genes and germline are mouse. The read finishes 1 residue shy of the CDR3 end, and the germline J gene is used to complete it. V gene TRBV20 combines with J gene TRBJ2-7, with TRBD2 matching over 10 bases. Germline CDR1 GFQATS, CDR2 STVNSAI. The V gene end was trimmed by 5 bases and the J gene end by 4 bases; junction bases not matched to a gene: 8. The CDR3 sequence is 14 residues long. CDR3 loop: CGASDWGAPYEQYF. The DNA read from the CDR3 is TGTGGTGCTTCCGACTGGGGGGCCCCTTATGAACAGTAC.

With regard to this clone: Gene names denote mouse genes. The read finishes 1 residue shy of the CDR3 end, and the germline J gene is used to complete it. V and J are TRBV26 and TRBJ2-2; D not certain. This CDR3 spans 14 amino acids. Germline V gives CDR1 KGHPV, CDR2 FQNQEV (reference sequence). Trimming pared 2 bases from V and 2 bases from J, leaving 6 bases between. CDR3 DNA, as far as it was read: TGTGCCAGCAGTCTGAGGGTGAACACCGGGCAGCTCTAC. Encoded protein: CASSLRVNTGQLY. In full, the CDR3 reads CASSLRVNTGQLYF.

This clone was picked up one time. The germline and genes are mouse ones. The CDR3 is cut off 1 residue early in the read; its end comes from the germline J gene. The rearrangement joins TRBV2 to TRBJ2-3; D gene unclear. Looked up from germline, CDR1 is LGHNA and CDR2 is YSYQKL. The CDR3 spans 14 residues. Between the trimmed V and J ends, which lost 4 bases and 2 bases, there was a span of 10 bases. CDR3 in amino acids: CASSPQDFAETLYF. CDR3 bases read: TGTGCCAGCAGCCCCCAGGATTTTGCAGAAACGCTGTAT.

This clone was counted between two and nine times. Mouse names are used for the genes. The CDR3 end is not reached by the read, which stops 1 residue before it; the germline J gene fills it in. The genes are TRBV23 and TRBJ2-4; the table's TRBD2 call for D was not verified on the DNA. The CDR3 runs 13 residues. The germline CDR1 and CDR2 sequences are KGHTA and FQNQQP. The covered CDR3 bases are TGCTCCAGCGGACTGGGGGGGCTGGACACCTTGTAC. Translated, it gives CSSGLGGLDTLY. The whole CDR3 sequence reads CSSGLGGLDTLYF.

Concerning this clone: Any gene name here is a mouse gene name. The read gets to within 1 residue of the CDR3 end, and the germline J gene fills in the rest. The chain joins TRBV26 to TRBJ2-4; D is undetermined. Trimming pared 6 bases from V and 0 bases from J, leaving 4 bases between. The CDR3 totals 12 residues. Germline V gene sequence: CDR1 KGHPV, CDR2 FQNQEV (reference sequence). CDR3 bases read: TGTGCCAGCAGGAATAGTCAAAACACCTTGTAC. The encoded protein is CASRNSQNTLY. The entire CDR3 protein is CASRNSQNTLYF. Using reference TRBV26 and TRBJ2-4 for the parts outside the CDR3, the full variable domain is NSKVIQTPRYLVKGQGQKAKMRCIPEKGHPVVFWYQQNKNNEFKFLINFQNQEVLQQIDMTEKRFSAECPSNSPCSLEIQSSEAGDSALYLCASRNSQNTLYFGAGTRLSVL.

By proportion, this clone is medium-sized (0.01 to 0.1%). Mouse gene names and germline throughout. Read data end 1 residue before the CDR3 end; the end is taken from the germline J gene. The chain recombines TRBV5 with TRBJ2-7; TRBD2 might be the D (6 bases). The CDR3 has 13 residues. CDR1 is LGHNA and CDR2 is YNLKQL in the germline V gene (reference sequence). V shed 2 bases and J shed 1 base, with 6 bases lying between them. The CDR3 protein is CASSQLGSYEQYF. The sequenced part of the CDR3 DNA is TGTGCCAGCAGCCAACTGGGGTCCTATGAACAGTAC.

In the case of this clone: Here the gene names and germline are mouse. The read finishes 1 residue shy of the CDR3 end, and the germline J gene is used to complete it. The genes are TRBV19 and TRBJ2-4, with unresolved D. CDR3 length: 14 residues. The germline V and J ends were trimmed by 5 bases and 0 bases, with 10 bases remaining between them. Germline values: CDR1 FNHDT, CDR2 SITEND (reference sequence). CDR3 sequence reads: CASRARNSQNTLYF. The part of the CDR3 DNA that was read is TGTGCCAGCAGGGCGAGGAATAGTCAAAACACCTTGTAC.